The sequence of this TCR beta chain was determined in a study of CD8 T cells in ankylosing spondylitis. Study outcomes and limitations: A TCR beta motif made of several highly homologous variants seemed typical of ankylosing spondylitis blood.

TCRdb reprocessed the 5' RACE reads via MiXCR and lists one record per CDR3 protein. The sample carries roughly 490,000 distinct CDR3 sequences, roughly 5.3% recorded once. The germline V and J ends were trimmed by 3 bases and 3 bases, with 12 bases remaining between them. This CDR3 is built from 15 residues. This clonotype was counted many times. Its antigen is as yet unknown. Source material: blood, either unsorted or a sorted T cell fraction (not recorded which). The rearrangement uses TRBV12-3 or TRBV12-4 and TRBJ2-1; D not resolved. The receptor was isolated from a male donor with ankylosing spondylitis. The CDR3 DNA follows: TGTGCCAGCAGTTTTAGGAGACTTCTCTACAATGAGCAGTTCTTC. Amino acid sequence: CASSFRRLLYNEQFF.